The present T cell receptor beta chain was sequenced within a study of T cells in Graves' hyperthyroidism and ophthalmopathy. Regarding the study as a whole: Clonotypes that were expanded in thyroid above 0.001 mostly appeared in blood too. For ophthalmopathy, model prediction preceded onset by a median roughly 6.2 months. Stable hyperthyroidism was separated from ophthalmopathy by a model based on 13 V-J features.

This clonotype was observed many times. What it binds is unknown. The CDR3 loop spans 15 amino acids. V was pared by 2 bases and J by 6 bases, with 4 bases of the junction left unmatched. Germline V lookup: CDR1 LGHDT, CDR2 YNNKEL (reference sequence). Hyperthyroidism in the patients, aged 18 to 65, was newly diagnosed and under 2 months in duration. The investigators amplified TCR beta CDR3 regions from RNA transcripts. The TCR CDR3 was amplified in a first-round RT-PCR using the HTBI primer set. Using its own MiXCR run on the multiplex PCR reads, TCRdb lists one record per CDR3 protein. Of fewer than 450,000 distinct CDR3 sequences detected, about 18% appear once; the ten largest clones hold 30% to 40%.

The J gene is TRBJ2-1, the V gene TRBV3-1, with TRBD2 identical over 10 bases. This TCR was sampled from a woman aged 30 to 39 with Graves' hyperthyroidism that later progressed to Graves' ophthalmopathy. Sequencing was carried out using blood. The CDR3 protein is CASSQRTSGSNEQFF. CDR3 sequence (DNA): TGTGCCAGCAGCCAAAGGACTAGCGGCTCCAATGAGCAGTTCTTC.